A selection of T cell receptor beta chains follows, all from one sample in a study of cytomegalovirus exposure and HLA in healthy donors. The method was immunoSEQ multiplex PCR; TCRdb's version includes in-frame clones alone and lacks a portion of them. The table records approximately 110,000 clones, about 77% of them present only once. Sequencing was performed on PBMCs. These receptors all come from a woman aged 25 to 39 in good health and CMV-seropositive. Each CDR3 is given without its conserved first and last residue. A D gene is named only where the DNA matches it firmly. The listing skips clone size in some rows; elsewhere it reads once, few, many or a size class.

clone size | V gene | D gene | CDR3 protein
- | TRBV29-1 | - | SVETQETQY
- | TRBV19 | - | ASRQIGRDSYEQY
- | TRBV10-3 | TRBD2 | AIKPAGGSTDTQY
- | TRBV28 | - | ASSSPGNQPQH
- | TRBV19 | - | ASSIVGGGTEAF
few | TRBV5-5 | TRBD1 | ASSLDRDQETQY
few | TRBV5-1 | TRBD2 | ASSLETSEIHEQY
- | TRBV7-5 | - | ARSLALRLAGEICSSTDTQY
- | TRBV6-1 | - | ASRGGRVSNEQY
- | TRBV19 | - | ASSIPGQETQY
- | TRBV4-1 | TRBD2 | ASSQALSGRVTGELF
- | TRBV6-4 | - | ASSASGNTEAF
few | TRBV6-5 | - | ASSYSRAGVLEQF
- | TRBV9 | - | ASSVVASGGYT
- | TRBV6-6 | - | ASSRRQAEAF
- | TRBV5-4 | - | ASSWNSRTDTIY
- | TRBV11-2 | - | ASSSQRYEQY
- | TRBV5-8 | - | ASSLLFTDRTYEQY
- | TRBV5-1 | - | ASRFGAQNTGELF
- | TRBV9 | - | ASSVAGHGSSGNTIY
- | TRBV5-4 | - | ASSLAPGDSPLH
- | TRBV18 | TRBD2 | ASSPRTSGSYEQY
- | TRBV30 | - | AWGYQGNEQF
few | TRBV2 | - | FFKEEAAYEQY
- | TRBV14 | - | ASSPGTRGQPQH
- | TRBV7-9 | - | ASSPRPGHEQY
- | TRBV7-9 | - | SSSLSGAEQY
- | TRBV5-1 | - | ASSQNYEQY
- | TRBV5-6 | - | ASSLEENEQY
- | TRBV6-5 | TRBD2 | ASSYGTSGSPETQY
- | TRBV27 | TRBD2 | ASSPRLAHSYEQY
- | TRBV7-8 | - | ASSHAGDEQY